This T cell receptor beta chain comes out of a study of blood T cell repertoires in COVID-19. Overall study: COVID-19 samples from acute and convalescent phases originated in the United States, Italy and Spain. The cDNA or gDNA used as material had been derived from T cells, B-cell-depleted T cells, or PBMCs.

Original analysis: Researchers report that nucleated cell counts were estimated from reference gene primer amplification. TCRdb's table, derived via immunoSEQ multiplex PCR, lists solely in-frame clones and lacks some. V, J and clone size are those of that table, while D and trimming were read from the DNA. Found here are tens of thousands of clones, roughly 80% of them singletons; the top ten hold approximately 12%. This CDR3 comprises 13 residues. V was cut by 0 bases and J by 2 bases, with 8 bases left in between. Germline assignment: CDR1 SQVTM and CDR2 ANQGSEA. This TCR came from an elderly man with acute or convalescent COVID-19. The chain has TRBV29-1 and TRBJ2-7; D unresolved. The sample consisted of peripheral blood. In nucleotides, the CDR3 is TGCAGCGTTGAAGAGAGGAGCCCCTACGAGCAGTACTTC. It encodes CSVEERSPYEQYF.